This T cell receptor beta chain was retrieved from a study of cytomegalovirus exposure and HLA in healthy donors. Study-level findings and limits: Across all donors, roughly uniform sequencing depth was an assumption of the presence/absence analyses.

Researchers ran the PCR with 60 Vbeta and 13 Jbeta primers. Clones were sequenced by immunoSEQ multiplex PCR, and TCRdb holds only the in-frame ones, with some missing. This sample has roughly 130,000 clones, with approximately 68% found just once. The CDR3 length is 15 residues. Trimming removed 2 bases from V and 6 bases from J; junction bases left unmatched: 8. Germline loops: CDR1 SGHTA, CDR2 FQGNSA. This clone was picked up a small number of times. Its cognate antigen is unknown. This clonotype was obtained from a man aged 30 to 45 in good health and CMV-seropositive. The V and J genes are TRBV7-2 and TRBJ2-5; 8 bases are a match to TRBD2. Sequencing used PBMCs. DNA for the CDR3: TGTGCCAGCAGCTTATCAAGCGGGAGTCGGAAGACCCAGTACTTC. This translates into CASSLSSGSRKTQYF. Complete variable domain (other parts from reference TRBV7-2 and TRBJ2-5): GAGVSQSPSNKVTEKGKDVELRCDPISGHTALYWYRQSLGQGLEFLIYFQGNSAPDKSGLPSDRFSAERTGGSVSTLTIQRTQQEDSAVYLCASSLSSGSRKTQYFGPGTRLLVL.